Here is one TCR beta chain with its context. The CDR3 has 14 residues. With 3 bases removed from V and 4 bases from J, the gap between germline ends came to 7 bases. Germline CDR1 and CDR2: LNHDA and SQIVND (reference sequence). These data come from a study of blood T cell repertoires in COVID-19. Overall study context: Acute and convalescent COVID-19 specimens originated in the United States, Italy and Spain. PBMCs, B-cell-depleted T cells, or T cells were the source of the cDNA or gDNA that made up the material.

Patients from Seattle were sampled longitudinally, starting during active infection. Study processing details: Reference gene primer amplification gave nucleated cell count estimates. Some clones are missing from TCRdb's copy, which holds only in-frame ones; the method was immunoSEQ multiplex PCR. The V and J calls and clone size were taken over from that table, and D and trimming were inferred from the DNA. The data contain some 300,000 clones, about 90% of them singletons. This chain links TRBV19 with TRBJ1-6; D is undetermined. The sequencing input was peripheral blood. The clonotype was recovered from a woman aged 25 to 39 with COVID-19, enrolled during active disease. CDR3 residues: CASSIPEYNSPLHF. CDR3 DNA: TGTGCCAGTAGTATTCCAGAATATAATTCACCCCTCCACTTT.